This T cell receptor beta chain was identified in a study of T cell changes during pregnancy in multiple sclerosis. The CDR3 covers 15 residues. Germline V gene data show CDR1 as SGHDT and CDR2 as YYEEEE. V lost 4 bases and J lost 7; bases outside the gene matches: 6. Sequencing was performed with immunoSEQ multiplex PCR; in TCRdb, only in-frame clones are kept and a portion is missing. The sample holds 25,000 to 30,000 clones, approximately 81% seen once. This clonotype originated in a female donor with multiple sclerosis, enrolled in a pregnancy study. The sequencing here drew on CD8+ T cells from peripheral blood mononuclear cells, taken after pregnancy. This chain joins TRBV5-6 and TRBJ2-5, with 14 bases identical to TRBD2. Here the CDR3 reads CASSATSGGAGTQYF. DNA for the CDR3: TGTGCCAGCAGCGCGACTAGCGGGGGGGCAGGGACCCAGTACTTC.